This T cell receptor beta chain was profiled in a study of shared clonotypes between healthy human individuals. Comments on this clone: Germline is not matched at one junction end, which may reflect a read error.

Sequencing was performed with immunoSEQ multiplex PCR; in TCRdb, only in-frame clones are kept and a portion is missing. This table holds about 1.1 million clones, approximately 75% found once. This CDR3 is 13 amino acids long. Germline V gene lookup returns CDR1 MNHNS and CDR2 SASEGT. The J gene is TRBJ2-7, the V gene TRBV6-1; 9 bases agree with TRBD1. This sequence originates from a man between 18 and 35 years old in good health. Some clones in this sample may be carry-over from other donors' samples. The sample was memory CD4+ T cells from PBMCs. Subset meaning: CD45RA-negative fraction. CDR3 sequence reads: CVSGDRASYEQYF. DNA for the CDR3: TGTGTCAGCGGGGACAGGGCATCCTACGAGCAGTACTTC.